This is a list of T cell receptor beta chains from one sample in a study of T cell repertoires in cytomegalovirus infection. One entry per CDR3 protein results from TCRdb running MiXCR on the reads. Of around 300,000 distinct CDR3 sequences listed, just under 25% are singletons. These receptors have no identified antigens. Here the sequenced sample was cultured PBMCs, taken from culture after CMV antigen stimulation. These receptors came from a human donor in good health (CMV status not recorded). Some clones in this sample may be carry-over from other donors' samples. Both conserved end residues are part of each CDR3. The order of the fields is J gene, V gene, clone size, D gene, CDR3 protein, CDR3 DNA. D genes are given only for firm matches. A clone size is listed for some rows: how often the clone was seen (once, few, many), or a class if it is expanded.

>TRBJ2-1|TRBV6-5|many|TRBD2
CASSYSGAGSGRGNEQFF
TGTGCCAGCAGTTACTCGGGAGCGGGAAGCGGGAGGGGGAATGAGCAGTTCTTC
>TRBJ1-1|TRBV7-3|once|-
CASSLGVAGGAEQSFF
-
>TRBJ2-3|TRBV5-5|few|-
CASSLVTVTDTQYF
TGTGCCAGCAGCTTGGTTACAGTCACAGATACGCAGTATTTT
>TRBJ2-7|TRBV28|-|-
CASSLTGAGYEQYF
TGTGCCAGCAGTTTGACCGGGGCGGGATACGAGCAGTACTTC
>TRBJ2-1|TRBV20-1|once|-
CSARRVDEQFF
TGCAGTGCTAGAAGGGTTGATGAGCAGTTCTTC
>TRBJ1-2|TRBV20-1|-|-
CSARIQGRGYTF
TGCAGTGCTAGAATTCAGGGCCGCGGCTACACCTTC
>TRBJ2-2|TRBV7-2|many|TRBD2
CASSLGLAGAPGTGELFF
TGTGCCAGCAGCTTAGGGCTAGCGGGAGCCCCGGGCACCGGGGAGCTGTTTTTT
>TRBJ2-5|TRBV6-6|-|TRBD2
CASSYRGLVRTETQYF
TGTGCCAGCAGTTACCGGGGACTAGTACGAACGGAGACCCAGTACTTC
>TRBJ1-1|TRBV3-1|-|-
CASSQSQGEAFF
TGTGCCAGCAGTCAATCACAGGGAGAAGCTTTCTTT
>TRBJ2-5|TRBV7-6|many|TRBD2
CASSFPRTSGGETQYF
TGTGCCAGCAGCTTCCCCAGGACTAGCGGGGGAGAGACCCAGTACTTC
>TRBJ2-5|TRBV11-3|few|TRBD2
CASSADGTRLEETQYF
TGTGCCAGCAGCGCCGACGGGACTAGGTTAGAAGAGACCCAGTACTTC
>TRBJ1-2|TRBV7-2|many|-
CASSQGSGNYGYTF
TGTGCCAGCAGCCAGGGCAGCGGGAACTATGGCTACACCTTC
>TRBJ2-7|TRBV7-2|many|TRBD2
CASSLARGGEQYF
TGTGCCAGCAGCTTAGCGCGGGGGGGGGAGCAGTACTTC
>TRBJ1-1|TRBV4-1|-|-
CASSHPLGRNTEAFF
TGCGCCAGCAGCCATCCCCTAGGGAGGAACACTGAAGCTTTCTTT
>TRBJ2-3|TRBV7-2|many|-
CASSSTLGRANTQYF
TGTGCCAGCAGCTCAACCCTAGGACGGGCAAATACGCAGTATTTT
>TRBJ2-7|TRBV6-2/TRBV6-3|-|-
CASSYKLSRAYEQYF
TGTGCCAGCAGTTACAAGTTATCACGAGCCTACGAGCAGTACTTC
>TRBJ1-6|TRBV10-3|few|TRBD1
CAISENRGTGSPLHF
TGTGCCATCAGTGAGAACAGGGGTACTGGATCACCCCTCCACTTT
>TRBJ1-1|TRBV5-6|few|TRBD1
CASSPPRQGMNTEAFF
TGTGCCAGCAGCCCGCCAAGACAGGGGATGAACACTGAAGCTTTCTTT
>TRBJ2-3|TRBV7-2|few|-
CASSLRAATTDTQYF
TGTGCCAGCAGCTTAAGAGCGGCAACCACAGATACGCAGTATTTT
>TRBJ2-7|TRBV10-3|-|TRBD1
CAISVDTASRGTGSYEQYF
TGTGCCATCAGTGTAGATACCGCCTCCCGGGGGACAGGGTCCTACGAGCAGTACTTC
>TRBJ1-5|TRBV27|few|-
CASSFTAAGQPQHF
TGTGCCAGCAGTTTTACAGCAGCTGGACAGCCCCAGCATTTT
>TRBJ2-7|TRBV25-1|-|TRBD1
CASSKSGTGKKSYEQYF
TGTGCCAGCAGTAAATCCGGGACAGGGAAGAAGTCCTACGAGCAGTACTTC
>TRBJ1-5|TRBV6-2/TRBV6-3|-|TRBD1
CASSYDRGLPNQPQHF
TGTGCCAGCAGTTACGACAGGGGGCTTCCCAATCAGCCCCAGCATTTT
>TRBJ2-1|TRBV7-9|-|TRBD2
CASRPQLQREGDNEQFF
TGTGCCAGCAGACCACAACTCCAGCGGGAAGGGGACAATGAGCAGTTCTTC
>TRBJ2-2|TRBV5-1|few|-
CASSLSLPDAGELFF
TGCGCCAGCAGCTTGAGTCTCCCAGACGCCGGGGAGCTGTTTTTT
>TRBJ2-7|TRBV6-2/TRBV6-3|-|TRBD2
CASSYGLAGGEQYF
TGTGCCAGCAGTTACGGACTAGCGGGAGGCGAGCAGTACTTC
>TRBJ2-1|TRBV20-1|-|TRBD2
CSAPKTGTSSYNEQFF
TGCAGTGCTCCTAAAACCGGGACTAGCTCCTACAATGAGCAGTTCTTC
>TRBJ2-1|TRBV7-2|many|TRBD2
CASSSTGTSGHNEQFF
TGTGCCAGCAGCTCCACCGGGACTAGCGGGCACAATGAGCAGTTCTTC
>TRBJ1-1|TRBV7-3|-|-
CASSPGGATEAFF
TGTGCCAGCAGCCCGGGGGGGGCCACTGAAGCTTTCTTT
>TRBJ2-3|TRBV20-1|-|TRBD2
CSAELAGGLPYTDTQYF
TGCAGTGCGGAACTAGCGGGAGGGCTCCCATACACAGATACGCAGTATTTT
>TRBJ2-5|TRBV25-1|few|-
CASSVSNRETQYF
TGTGCCAGCAGTGTTTCTAACAGAGAGACCCAGTACTTC
>TRBJ2-2|TRBV7-2|few|-
CASSFSGHLNTGELFF
TGTGCCAGCAGCTTTTCGGGACACCTGAACACCGGGGAGCTGTTTTTT
>TRBJ2-2|TRBV6-2/TRBV6-3|-|-
CASRRGELFF
TGTGCCAGCAGGCGCGGGGAGCTGTTTTTT
>TRBJ2-7|TRBV29-1|once|TRBD1
CSVDLAGGTYEQYF
TGCAGCGTTGACCTCGCAGGGGGTACCTACGAGCAGTACTTC
>TRBJ2-5|TRBV11-1|-|-
CASSLAQGPDGTQYF
TGTGCCAGCAGCTTAGCCCAGGGGCCTGATGGGACCCAGTACTTC
>TRBJ2-1|TRBV19|-|TRBD2
CASSRLAFLNEQFF
TGTGCCAGTAGTAGACTAGCCTTTTTGAATGAGCAGTTCTTC
>TRBJ2-3|TRBV11-2|-|-
CASTEGRGGTQYF
TGTGCCAGCACCGAAGGCCGTGGGGGTACGCAGTATTTT
>TRBJ2-5|TRBV3-1|many|TRBD2
CASSRSLGTSGKETQYF
TGTGCCAGCAGCCGCTCCCTCGGGACTAGCGGGAAAGAGACCCAGTACTTC
>TRBJ1-5|TRBV15|-|-
CATNHGNSNQPQHF
TGTGCCACCAATCATGGGAATAGCAATCAGCCCCAGCATTTT
>TRBJ2-1|TRBV5-3|-|-
CASSVFLSPNEQFF
TGTGCCAGCAGCGTCTTCTTGTCCCCTAATGAGCAGTTCTTC
>TRBJ2-7|TRBV29-1|-|-
CSAAGTSSYEQYF
TGCAGCGCTGCCGGGACAAGTTCCTACGAGCAGTACTTC
>TRBJ1-3|TRBV30|-|-
CAWDSTFGNTIYF
TGTGCCTGGGACTCGACTTTCGGAAACACCATATATTTT
>TRBJ1-4|TRBV4-3|once|-
CASSQDLTGSGRINDNEKLFF
TGCGCCAGCAGCCAAGATCTTACTGGTTCGGGACGGATAAACGATAATGAAAAACTGTTTTTT